The 12 T cell receptor beta chains below all came from one sample that was sequenced in a study of graft-versus-host responses after intestinal transplantation. Antigens for these TCRs are unknown. The data were produced by immunoSEQ multiplex PCR, yet TCRdb's version contains in-frame clones alone and is incomplete. The sample records around 110,000 clones, 85% to 95% being singletons. The specimen was unstimulated CD8+ T cells sorted from spleen or lymph node cells, collected before transplant. These receptors were taken from a human donor who was the organ donor for an intestinal transplant.

With respect to this clone: Other DNA sequences in this sample translate to the same CDR3. The chain employs TRBV19 and TRBJ1-5; D call uncertain. CDR3 size: 14 residues. Germline values: CDR1 LNHDA, CDR2 SQIVND (reference sequence). Trimming took 1 base from V and 2 from J, leaving 6 bases between them. For the CDR3, the DNA is TGTGCCAGTAGTATAGGCCAGGGCAATCAGCCCCAGCATTTT. It is translated as CASSIGQGNQPQHF.

The genes are TRBV6-5 and TRBJ2-1, with D perhaps matching TRBD2 (6 bases). Germline assignment: CDR1 MNHEY and CDR2 SVGAGI. The V gene lost 2 bases and the J gene lost 5 bases, with 13 bases spanning the gap. There are 15 residues in the CDR3. Written as DNA, the CDR3 is TGTGCCAGCAGTTACCGCGGGACCAGCCACAATGAGCAGTTCTTC. This sequence encodes CASSYRGTSHNEQFF.

This sequence joins TRBV4-2 and TRBJ2-5, with no clear D. The V end was cut by 1 base, the J end by 4 bases, with 7 bases between. CDR3 length: 13 residues. Looked up from germline, CDR1 is LGHNA and CDR2 is YNFKEQ. CDR3 sequence reads: CASSQVWGETQYF. The CDR3 bases are TGTGCCAGCAGCCAAGTTTGGGGAGAGACCCAGTACTTC.

In this sample, this clone turned up once. The chain has TRBV19 and TRBJ2-1; 9 positions match TRBD1. Germline-derived CDR1 and CDR2 are LNHDA and SQIVND (reference sequence). V was clipped by 0 bases and J by 10 bases; unmatched bases: 7. This CDR3 is 15 amino acids long. The CDR3 sequence is CASSIDPGTGYEQFF. CDR3 nucleotide sequence: TGTGCCAGTAGTATAGACCCCGGGACAGGGTACGAGCAGTTCTTC.

The V gene is TRBV27, the J gene TRBJ2-5; 11 positions agree with TRBD2. The J call may be incorrect, as the DNA end agrees better with TRBJ2-7. Germline V gene data show CDR1 as MNHEY and CDR2 as SMNVEV (reference sequence). The CDR3 runs to 17 residues. The CDR3 loop is CASAPGLAEYHGYEQYF. The CDR3 region has the DNA TGTGCCAGCGCACCGGGACTAGCGGAATACCACGGTTACGAGCAGTACTTC.

This sequence joins TRBV7-9 and TRBJ2-3; 12 bases are a match to TRBD2. V was clipped by 5 bases and J by 3 bases; unmatched bases: 3. This CDR3 has 15 residues. Germline V gene sequence: CDR1 SEHNR, CDR2 FQNEAQ (reference sequence). CDR3 nucleotide sequence: TGTGCCAGCAGCCGAGGGACTAGCGGGACAGATACGCAGTATTTT. This codes for CASSRGTSGTDTQYF.

This rearrangement joins TRBV28 to TRBJ1-4; TRBD1 agrees at 7 bases. Germline CDR1 is MDHEN and CDR2 is SYDVKM. The CDR3 runs to 15 residues. V lost 6 bases, J lost 8 bases, and 12 bases stayed unmatched. Here the CDR3 reads CASSPTGVPREKLFF. CDR3 nucleotide sequence: TGTGCCAGCAGCCCCACAGGGGTCCCTAGGGAAAAACTGTTTTTT. The variable domain in full, completed from reference TRBV28 and TRBJ1-4, reads DVKVTQSSRYLVKRTGEKVFLECVQDMDHENMFWYRQDPGLGLRLIYFSYDVKMKEKGDIPEGYSVSREKKERFSLILESASTNQTSMYLCASSPTGVPREKLFFGSGTQLSVL.

J is TRBJ1-1 and V is TRBV7-6, with D unresolved. The V and J ends lost 5 bases and 14 bases respectively, with 15 bases between them. Germline lookup yields CDR1 SGHVS and CDR2 FNYEAQ. The CDR3 has 11 amino acids. The CDR3 reads CASSQGRGVFF. CDR3 in DNA: TGTGCCAGCAGCCAAGGACGGGGAGTCTTCTTT.

The V call is TRBV4-1, the J call TRBJ1-1; D remains unclear. Germline V CDR1 and CDR2: MGHRA, YSYEKL. Trimming removed 0 bases at V and 3 bases at J, with 11 bases between. This CDR3 is 15 amino acids long. The CDR3 DNA is TGCGCCAGCAGCCAAGATATACGGGATCACACTGAAGCTTTCTTT. This encodes CASSQDIRDHTEAFF.

The V gene is TRBV19, the J gene TRBJ2-7; the D gene is possibly TRBD2 (5 bases). The CDR3 covers 16 residues. The germline V and J ends were trimmed by 3 bases and 0 bases, with 15 bases remaining between them. Germline CDR1 reads LNHDA; CDR2 reads SQIVND (reference sequence). CDR3 region: CASSMGVGVGSYEQYF. In DNA, the CDR3 is TGTGCCAGTAGTATGGGCGTGGGAGTGGGCTCCTACGAGCAGTACTTC.

This clone came up once. V gene TRBV19 combines with J gene TRBJ1-5; no clear D. CDR1 is LNHDA, CDR2 SQIVND, per germline (reference sequence). This CDR3 has 13 residues. V was cut by 1 base and J by 7 bases, with 8 bases left in between. CDR3 bases: TGTGCCAGTAGTATAGGAGGGCCCCAGCCCCAGCATTTT. Its translation is CASSIGGPQPQHF.

The chain recombines TRBV10-3 with TRBJ2-3; the match to TRBD1 covers 7 bases. V shed 3 bases and J 3 bases; nucleotides not matched to a gene: 9. The CDR3 has 16 amino acids. Germline assignment: CDR1 ENHRY and CDR2 SYGVKD. The CDR3 bases are TGTGCCATCAGTGATCCGGGACAGAGGCCAACAGATACGCAGTATTTT. It codes for CAISDPGQRPTDTQYF.